This TCR beta chain was observed in a study of T-cell memory formation after mild COVID-19. Looking at the study overall: Largely donor-specific TCR clusters were found. Study conclusions and caveats: Proof of SARS-CoV-2 specificity was absent for the second-wave clones that crested on day 37. Pre-infection memory harbored some responding clones, suggesting cross-reactive memory joined.

CDR1 and CDR2 from the germline V gene are SGHVS and FQNEAQ. Losses at the gene ends were 1 base for V and 5 bases for J; bases not matched to a gene: 10. The CDR3 totals 17 residues. A 5'RACE reaction primed in the constant segment made cDNA libraries of TCR alpha and TCR beta, and these carried sample barcodes and UMIs. TCRdb processed the 5' RACE reads anew with MiXCR; each CDR3 protein has one entry. The table shows 110,000 to 150,000 distinct CDR3 sequences, with 11% to 15% occurring only once. A remark on this clonotype: Its target is unknown.

Sequenced sample: PBMCs or a T cell subset sorted from them (not recorded which). This clonotype was obtained from an adult woman who had mild COVID-19 (a few samples of this study predate the infection). Cell type and time point are not known. The chain combines TRBV7-8 with TRBJ2-2, with 7 bases lining up with TRBD1. The CDR3 bases are TGTGCCAGCAGCTTAGGCCCCACAGGGGTCTCAACCGGGGAGCTGTTTTTT. It translates to CASSLGPTGVSTGELFF.